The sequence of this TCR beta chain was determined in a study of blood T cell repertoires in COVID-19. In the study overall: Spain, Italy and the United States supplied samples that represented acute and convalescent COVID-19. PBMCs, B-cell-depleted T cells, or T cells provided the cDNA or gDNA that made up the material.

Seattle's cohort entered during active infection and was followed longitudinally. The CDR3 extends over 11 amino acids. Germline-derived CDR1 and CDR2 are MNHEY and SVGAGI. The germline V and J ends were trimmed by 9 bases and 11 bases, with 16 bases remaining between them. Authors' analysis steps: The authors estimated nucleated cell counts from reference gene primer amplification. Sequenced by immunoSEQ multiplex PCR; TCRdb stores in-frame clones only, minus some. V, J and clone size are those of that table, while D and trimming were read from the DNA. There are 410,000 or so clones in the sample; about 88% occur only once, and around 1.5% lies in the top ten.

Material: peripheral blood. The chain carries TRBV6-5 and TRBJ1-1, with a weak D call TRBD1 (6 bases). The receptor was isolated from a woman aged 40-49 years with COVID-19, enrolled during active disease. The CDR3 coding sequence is TGTGCCAGTCGGGAGGGGGGTCGGGCTTTCTTT. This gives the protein CASREGGRAFF.